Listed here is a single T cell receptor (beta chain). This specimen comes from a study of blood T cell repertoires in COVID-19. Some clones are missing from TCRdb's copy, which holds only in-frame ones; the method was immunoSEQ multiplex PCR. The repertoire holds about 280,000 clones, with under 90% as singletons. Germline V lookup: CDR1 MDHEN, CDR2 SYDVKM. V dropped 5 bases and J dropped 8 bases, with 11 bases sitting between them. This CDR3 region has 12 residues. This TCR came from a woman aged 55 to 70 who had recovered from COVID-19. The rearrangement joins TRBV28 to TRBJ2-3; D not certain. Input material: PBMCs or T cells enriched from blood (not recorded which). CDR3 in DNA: TGTGCCAGCAGTCCCCCCTTTGTTACGCAGTATTTT. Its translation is CASSPPFVTQYF. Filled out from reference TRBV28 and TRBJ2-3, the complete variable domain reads DVKVTQSSRYLVKRTGEKVFLECVQDMDHENMFWYRQDPGLGLRLIYFSYDVKMKEKGDIPEGYSVSREKKERFSLILESASTNQTSMYLCASSPPFVTQYFGPGTRLTVL.